A selection of T cell receptor beta chains follows, all from one sample in a study of blood T cell repertoires in COVID-19. Method: immunoSEQ multiplex PCR; TCRdb's copy keeps in-frame clones and lacks some. The table has approximately 210,000 clones, around 82% seen once. Sequenced: peripheral blood. The source is a middle-aged woman with active or convalescent COVID-19. CDR3s include the opening cysteine and the closing phenylalanine or tryptophan.

J gene: TRBJ2-5; CDR3 length: 13; V gene: TRBV27; CDR3 protein: CASRRTGQETQYF
J gene: TRBJ2-5; CDR3 length: 17; V gene: TRBV4-2; CDR3 protein: CASSQARGATSGVTQYF
J gene: TRBJ1-2; CDR3 length: 14; V gene: TRBV3-1/TRBV3-2; CDR3 protein: CASSQEGRGNGYTF
J gene: TRBJ1-1; CDR3 length: 13; V gene: TRBV5-1; CDR3 protein: CASRLDSNTEAFF
J gene: TRBJ1-1; CDR3 length: 18; V gene: TRBV4-1; CDR3 protein: CASSQDAITTGGRSEAFF
J gene: TRBJ1-2; CDR3 length: 13; V gene: TRBV9; CDR3 protein: CASSGGQPYGYTF
J gene: TRBJ1-3; CDR3 length: 15; V gene: TRBV27; CDR3 protein: CASSTGTGVGNTIYF
J gene: TRBJ2-3; CDR3 length: 19; V gene: TRBV19; CDR3 protein: CASSPPGLAGKSATDTQYF
J gene: TRBJ2-3; CDR3 length: 15; V gene: TRBV11-3; CDR3 protein: CASSFWDRGTDTQYF
J gene: TRBJ1-2; CDR3 length: 14; V gene: TRBV29-1; CDR3 protein: CSVEERATHYGYTF
J gene: TRBJ2-1; CDR3 length: 16; V gene: TRBV7-3; CDR3 protein: CASSPTAGGGYNEQFF
J gene: TRBJ2-1; CDR3 length: 16; V gene: TRBV7-2; CDR3 protein: CASSLSLAGGLDEQFF
J gene: TRBJ2-7; CDR3 length: 12; V gene: TRBV11-2; CDR3 protein: CASSLTGYEQYF
J gene: TRBJ2-7; CDR3 length: 13; V gene: TRBV5-1; CDR3 protein: CASSFSTTGEQYF
J gene: TRBJ1-5; CDR3 length: 15; V gene: TRBV6-5; CDR3 protein: CASLGTMYSNQPQHF
J gene: TRBJ1-1; CDR3 length: 13; V gene: TRBV3-1/TRBV3-2; CDR3 protein: CASSQARNTEAFF
J gene: TRBJ1-1; CDR3 length: 14; V gene: TRBV11-2; CDR3 protein: CASSSRGLWTEAFF
J gene: TRBJ2-1; CDR3 length: 13; V gene: TRBV28; CDR3 protein: CASTSSGGNEQFF
J gene: TRBJ1-6; CDR3 length: 15; V gene: TRBV14; CDR3 protein: CASSQVTGYNSPLHF
J gene: TRBJ1-4; CDR3 length: 14; V gene: TRBV28; CDR3 protein: CASSLVQGNEKLFF
J gene: TRBJ2-6; CDR3 length: 16; V gene: TRBV15; CDR3 protein: CATSREGGAGANVLTF
J gene: TRBJ2-1; CDR3 length: 16; V gene: TRBV6-6; CDR3 protein: CASSYTLAGGTNEQFF
J gene: TRBJ2-3; CDR3 length: 15; V gene: TRBV29-1; CDR3 protein: CSVDGDRGSTDTQYF
J gene: TRBJ2-1; CDR3 length: 16; V gene: TRBV28; CDR3 protein: CASSLDLAGSYNEQFF
J gene: TRBJ1-1; CDR3 length: 14; V gene: TRBV6-2/TRBV6-3; CDR3 protein: CASSRTVRWPEAFF